This TCR beta chain was sequenced for a study of cytomegalovirus exposure and HLA in healthy donors. General study points: Within the data, a cluster of highly shared sequence variants was likely a sequencing artifact.

With regard to this clone: What it binds is unknown.

PCR used 60 Vbeta primers and 13 Jbeta primers. TCRdb's copy holds only in-frame clones and misses some; the assay was immunoSEQ multiplex PCR. Here the sample spans 200,000 to 250,000 clones, more than 60% being singletons. Source material: PBMCs. The sequence was obtained from a woman aged 55-69 years in good health and CMV-seropositive.

The CDR3 sequence is CASSQQGSNSPLHF. CDR3 coding DNA: TGTGCCAGCAGTCAACAGGGTTCTAATTCACCCCTCCACTTT. The chain is built from TRBV28 and TRBJ1-6; maybe TRBD1 (6 bases). Germline lookup yields CDR1 MDHEN and CDR2 SYDVKM. The CDR3 is 14 residues long. V was trimmed by 5 bases and J by 6 bases, leaving 11 bases between them.